Shown below are 15 T cell receptor beta chains from a single sample sequenced in a study of tumor-infiltrating lymphocytes in localized non-small cell lung cancer. Here immunoSEQ multiplex PCR was the method, and the copy in TCRdb shows in-frame clones only, minus some. In the table there are around 9,900 clones, about four fifths of which are singletons. The specimen sequenced was uninvolved lung tissue not adjacent to the tumor. The receptors originated from a human donor with non-small cell lung cancer.

This chain uses TRBV5-5 with TRBJ2-1, with 8 positions matching TRBD2. This CDR3 has 14 residues. The germline V gene encodes CDR1 SGHKS and CDR2 YYEKEE (reference sequence). Unmatched junction bases numbered 5, after V lost 4 bases and J lost 5 bases. CDR3 sequence: CASSPLAGHNEQFF. In DNA form, the CDR3 reads TGTGCCAGCAGCCCCCTAGCGGGTCACAATGAGCAGTTCTTC.

This chain connects TRBV15 to TRBJ1-1; D unresolved. Trimming took off 4 bases at V and 0 bases at J, with 9 bases between the two ends. The CDR3 has 14 residues. CDR1 is LNHNV and CDR2 is YYDKDF in the germline V gene (reference sequence). CDR3 amino acids: CATSIQILNTEAFF. The CDR3 nucleotides read TGTGCCACCAGCATTCAGATCCTGAACACTGAAGCTTTCTTT. Looking up the rest from reference TRBV15 and TRBJ1-1 gives the full variable domain: DAMVIQNPRYQVTQFGKPVTLSCSQTLNHNVMYWYQQKSSQAPKLLFHYYDKDFNNEADTPDNFQSRRPNTSFCFLDIRSPGLGDTAMYLCATSIQILNTEAFFGQGTRLTVV.

This clone was counted once. The V gene is TRBV30, the J gene TRBJ2-1; 14 nucleotides match TRBD2. Germline CDR1 is GTSNPN and CDR2 is SVGIG (reference sequence). V trimming: 5 bases; J trimming: 8 bases; junction bases outside the gene matches: 8. The CDR3 loop spans 15 amino acids. In nucleotides, the CDR3 is TGTGCCTGGGAGCCGGGACTAGCGGGAGAACATGAGCAGTTCTTC. Translation gives CAWEPGLAGEHEQFF.

This clone was seen a handful of times. The gene calls are TRBV7-2 and TRBJ1-2, with D maybe TRBD1 (6 bases). Trimming removed 1 base at V and 0 bases at J, with 15 bases between. The CDR3 spans 17 residues. Germline CDR1 is SGHTA and CDR2 is FQGNSA. CDR3 residues: CASSLGGAEGANYGYTF. The CDR3 nucleotides read TGTGCCAGCAGCTTAGGGGGGGCAGAGGGAGCTAACTATGGCTACACCTTC. The full variable domain, completed using reference TRBV7-2 and TRBJ1-2, is GAGVSQSPSNKVTEKGKDVELRCDPISGHTALYWYRQSLGQGLEFLIYFQGNSAPDKSGLPSDRFSAERTGGSVSTLTIQRTQQEDSAVYLCASSLGGAEGANYGYTFGSGTRLTVV.

V gene TRBV19 combines with J gene TRBJ1-2; 7 nucleotides line up with TRBD1. Germline assignment: CDR1 LNHDA and CDR2 SQIVND (reference sequence). The CDR3 totals 14 residues. With V trimmed by 6 bases and J by 6 bases, 10 bases remained unmatched. CDR3 in DNA: TGTGCCAGTAGCCGGGACAGCGAGGAGGATGGCTACACCTTC. Protein product: CASSRDSEEDGYTF.

The chain recombines TRBV5-8 with TRBJ2-3; D is possibly TRBD2 (6 bases). The V end was cut by 4 bases, the J end by 0 bases, with 12 bases between. The CDR3 is made up of 15 amino acids. From germline, CDR1 is SGHTS and CDR2 YDEGEE. The DNA of the CDR3 is TGTGCCAGCAGCGGGGGGTTTTCTAGCACAGATACGCAGTATTTT. It encodes CASSGGFSSTDTQYF.

This clone was observed a handful of times. The J gene is TRBJ1-4, the V gene TRBV7-9; 9 nucleotides align to TRBD1. Germline-derived CDR1 and CDR2 are SEHNR and FQNEAQ (reference sequence). The V segment lost 3 bases and the J segment 7 bases; nucleotides outside the gene matches: 6. This CDR3 region has 15 residues. The CDR3 loop is CASSLETGGGEKLFF. CDR3 coding DNA: TGTGCCAGCAGCTTGGAGACAGGGGGAGGTGAAAAACTGTTTTTT.

The count of this clone is one. The rearrangement uses TRBV4-1 and TRBJ1-5, with TRBD1 matching 10 bases. The CDR3 spans 18 residues. V gave up 1 base and J gave up 0 bases; unmatched junction bases: 6. Germline assignment: CDR1 MGHRA and CDR2 YSYEKL. CDR3 sequence reads: CASSQVGTGDTSNQPQHF. CDR3 bases: TGCGCCAGCAGCCAAGTAGGGACAGGGGACACTAGCAATCAGCCCCAGCATTTT.

This clone was detected a few times. The chain couples TRBV4-2 to TRBJ2-3, with D possibly matching TRBD1 (5 bases). This CDR3 has 13 amino acids. Germline CDR1 and CDR2: LGHNA and YNFKEQ. Trimming left V 4 bases short and J 6 bases short, with 11 bases between. The CDR3: CASSPARADTQYF. The CDR3 DNA is TGTGCCAGCAGCCCCGCCAGGGCCGATACGCAGTATTTT.

The genes are TRBV30 and TRBJ2-3; 13 bases match TRBD2. The CDR3 has 15 residues. Germline CDR1 and CDR2: GTSNPN and SVGIG (reference sequence). Losses at the gene ends were 0 bases for V and 7 bases for J; bases not matched to a gene: 4. CDR3 in DNA: TGTGCCTGGAGTGTACTAGCGGGAGGGCCGAATACGCAGTATTTT. It specifies CAWSVLAGGPNTQYF.

This clone was detected once. The genes are TRBV6-6 and TRBJ2-5; D might be TRBD2 (5 bases). This CDR3 contains 15 residues. The V and J ends lost 2 bases and 3 bases respectively, with 13 bases between them. The V gene's germline CDR1 is MNHNY and CDR2 SVGAGI (reference sequence). In DNA, the CDR3 is TGTGCCAGCAGTTACCAAACGGGGTCAAAAGAGACCCAGTACTTC. This gives the protein CASSYQTGSKETQYF.

The rearrangement uses TRBV18 and TRBJ2-5; 8 bases line up with TRBD2. CDR3 length: 16 residues. CDR1 KGHSH and CDR2 LQKENI come from the germline V gene. The junction had 9 bases not matched to a gene; V was cut back by 6 bases and J by 0 bases. As DNA, the CDR3 is TGTGCCAGCTCTCCTTCCGGGAGGGCGTACCAAGAGACCCAGTACTTC. Translated, it gives CASSPSGRAYQETQYF.

This clone was seen only once. The chain uses TRBV6-5 and TRBJ1-1; no reliable D call. Looked up from germline, CDR1 is MNHEY and CDR2 is SVGAGI. With 0 bases removed from V and 4 bases from J, the gap between germline ends came to 9 bases. The CDR3 runs to 14 residues. CDR3 coding DNA: TGTGCCAGCAGTTACTCTGAACGGGGCACTGAAGCTTTCTTT. Its translation is CASSYSERGTEAFF.

This clone was seen just once. This chain uses TRBV18 with TRBJ1-2, with D possibly being TRBD1 (6 bases). V gave up 8 bases and J gave up 6 bases, with 19 bases separating them. Germline lookup yields CDR1 KGHSH and CDR2 LQKENI. This CDR3 region has 14 residues. The CDR3 sequence: CASRGDNIRNGYTF. The CDR3 bases are TGTGCCAGCAGAGGGGACAACATAAGGAATGGCTACACCTTC.

This clone is medium-sized (0.01 to 0.1%). The chain employs TRBV19 and TRBJ1-1; possibly TRBD1 for D (6 bases). Germline lookup yields CDR1 LNHDA and CDR2 SQIVND (reference sequence). Trimming stripped 7 bases from V and 4 bases from J, with 22 bases between. There are 16 residues in the CDR3. In DNA form, the CDR3 reads TGTGCCAGTATCGAAGGGCTTTCGGGGGCTGGCACTGAAGCTTTCTTT. Protein: CASIEGLSGAGTEAFF.